This T cell receptor (beta chain) emerged from a study of blood T cell repertoires in COVID-19 (TCRdb year 2020). Regarding the research as a whole: Samples covering the acute and convalescent phases of COVID-19 were provided by collaborators in the United States, Italy and Spain. The material from the prospective study consisted of cDNA or gDNA derived from T cells, B-cell-depleted T cells, or PBMCs. The dataset comprised deeply sampled blood TCRbeta repertoires from subjects exposed to, actively infected with, or recovered from COVID-19. A freely available public database, intended as a resource for researchers studying the immune response to SARS-CoV-2, is where the repertoires were released. Samples came from the ongoing ImmuneRACE study (first 160 participants) plus 1,254 subjects from 6 global collaborators. The sample metadata nearly always contained a de-identified subject ID, COVID-19 status, age in years and sex. Where HLA class I and class II types were available, the types were taken from metadata supplied by the sample provider, not from assay-based typing. What the work shows at the level of the full study, not this receptor alone: Clinical and demographic metadata were provided uncurated, with the amount varying by source and participant.

The immunoSEQ Assay, a bias-controlled multiplex PCR, was used to amplify TCRbeta CDR3 regions from genomic DNA. The paper's processing steps were these. The number of nucleated cells in each sample was estimated by amplification of reference gene primers within the assay. Sequence reads were collapsed and filtered to measure the absolute abundance of every unique TCRbeta CDR3 rearrangement. For each sample, productive Simpson clonality was calculated as the square root of Simpson's diversity index over productive rearrangements. Not all clones reach the TCRdb copy of this immuneACCESS table, which keeps in-frame sequences only. Checked studies attribute under half of the gap to unresolved V genes and leave the rest unexplained. Clonal size and the V and J genes are those of that table, whereas D and trimming came from the DNA. Within this sample are 120,000 to 150,000 clones, with roughly 84% of them counted one time only. The ten largest clones represent 5% to 7% of the sample.

Per the germline V gene, SGHRS is the CDR1 and YFSETQ is the CDR2. The CDR3 goes from the cysteine to the phenylalanine over 15 residues. This entry keeps only the CDR3 DNA: 45 bases, framed from base 1. Between the V and J ends, shortened by 6 bases and 0 bases respectively, the junction contains 13 bases. Enrolling through a virtual design, the prospective study's participants ranged in age from roughly 18 to 90 years and lived across about two dozen United States geographic areas. In the prospective study, cohorts were assigned on the basis of participant-reported clinical history obtained from a screening survey and a study questionnaire. Exposed participants had been in contact, within 2 weeks of entering the study, with a person who had a PCR-confirmed or clinician-diagnosed case of COVID-19. In the prospective study, mobile phlebotomists collected whole blood, serum and a nasopharyngeal or oropharyngeal swab from each participant. Prospective study participants could optionally give additional blood draws and questionnaires over an approximately 2-month period. Blood samples from the prospective study were shipped frozen or at room temperature prior to DNA extraction.

Comments on this clone: Its antigen is not yet known. Within one base of it there is no much larger clone, and no base qualities were kept.

The sequence links TRBV5-1 to TRBJ2-1; possibly the D gene is TRBD2, per 6 matching bases. This receptor was taken from a woman between 50 and 59 years old who had been exposed to COVID-19. The sequencing input was PBMCs or T cells enriched from blood (not recorded which). The CDR3 protein: CASNPDGGSYNEQFF. The nucleotides are TGCGCCAGCAACCCAGACGGGGGCTCCTACAATGAGCAGTTCTTC.